This T cell receptor (beta chain) was captured by sequencing in a study of response to subunit inactivated influenza vaccine. From the RT-PCR reads, TCRdb called clonotypes with MiXCR, one entry per CDR3 protein. The sample has 590,000 or so distinct CDR3 sequences; 12% to 15% are singletons. The ends were cut back, 7 bases at V and 0 bases at J, with 18 bases in the middle. CDR1 is MNHNS, CDR2 SASEGT, per germline. This CDR3 region has 17 residues. Overall study results and limits: Seasonal influenza vaccination, on each occasion, was suggested by the authors to recruit few new T cells.

This clonotype came up a few times. The target antigen is unknown. The sequence was collected from a man in his forties or fifties who received an inactivated influenza vaccine. The chain employs TRBV6-1 and TRBJ2-2, with D tentatively TRBD2 (6 bases). The sample here was PBMCs from blood, taken around 15 days before vaccination. The CDR3 sequence: CASNPLGGTSNTGELFF. The CDR3 region has the DNA TGTGCCAGCAACCCGCTGGGCGGGACCTCGAACACCGGGGAGCTGTTTTTT.